This entry describes one T cell receptor beta chain. Its antigen is as yet unknown. Random hexamers were used to reverse transcribe an amount of roughly 0.45 to 1 ug RNA. immunoSEQ multiplex PCR amplified TCR beta CDR3 across 54 Vbeta, 13 Jbeta. From the immunoSEQ multiplex PCR reads, TCRdb called clonotypes with MiXCR, one entry per CDR3 protein. There are more than 200,000 distinct CDR3 sequences in the sample; around 95% occur only once, and about 0.07% lies in the top ten. Trimming took 8 bases from V and 8 from J, leaving 15 bases between them. Germline V gene sequence: CDR1 LNHDA, CDR2 SQIVND (reference sequence). CDR3 size: 12 residues. The authors carried out high-throughput sequencing of TCR beta. They applied it to CD8+ and CD4+ T cells obtained from blood. The multiple sclerosis controls consisted of treatment-naive patients with relapsing-remitting disease, either stable or active. The sample belongs to a study of CD8 T cells in Susac syndrome. Findings and caveats of the study: The study recognized that its TCR sequencing and HLA analysis covered a relatively small number of individuals.

Sequenced: CD4+ T cells from PBMCs. The gene calls are TRBV19 and TRBJ1-2; tentatively, D is TRBD1 (6 bases). This TCR came from a human donor with multiple sclerosis. The CDR3 protein is CASEDRIWGYTF. The CDR3 coding sequence is TGTGCCAGTGAAGACAGGATCTGGGGCTACACCTTC.